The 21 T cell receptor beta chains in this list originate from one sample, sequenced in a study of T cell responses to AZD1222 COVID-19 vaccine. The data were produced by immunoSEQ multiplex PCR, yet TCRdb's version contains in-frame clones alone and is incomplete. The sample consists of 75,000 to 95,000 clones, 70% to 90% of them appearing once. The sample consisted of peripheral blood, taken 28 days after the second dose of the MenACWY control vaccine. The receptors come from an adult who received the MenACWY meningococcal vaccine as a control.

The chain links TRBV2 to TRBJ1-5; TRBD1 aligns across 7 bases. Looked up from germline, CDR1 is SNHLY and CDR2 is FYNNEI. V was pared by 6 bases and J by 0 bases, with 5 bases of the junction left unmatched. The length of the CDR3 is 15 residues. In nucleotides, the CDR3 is TGTGCCAGCAGGGACAGGAGTATTAGCAATCAGCCCCAGCATTTT. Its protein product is CASRDRSISNQPQHF.

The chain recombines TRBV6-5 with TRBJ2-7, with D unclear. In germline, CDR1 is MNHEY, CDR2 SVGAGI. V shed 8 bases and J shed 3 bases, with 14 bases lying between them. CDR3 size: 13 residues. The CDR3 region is CASAVRGNYEQYF. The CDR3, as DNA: TGTGCCAGCGCCGTCAGAGGCAACTACGAGCAGTACTTC.

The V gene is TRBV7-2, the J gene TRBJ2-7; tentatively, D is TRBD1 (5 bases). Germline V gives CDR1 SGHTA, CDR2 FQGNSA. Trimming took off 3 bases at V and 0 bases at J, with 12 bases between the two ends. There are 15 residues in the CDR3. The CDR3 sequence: CASSFREILSYEQYF. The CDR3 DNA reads TGTGCCAGCAGCTTCAGGGAAATACTCTCCTACGAGCAGTACTTC.

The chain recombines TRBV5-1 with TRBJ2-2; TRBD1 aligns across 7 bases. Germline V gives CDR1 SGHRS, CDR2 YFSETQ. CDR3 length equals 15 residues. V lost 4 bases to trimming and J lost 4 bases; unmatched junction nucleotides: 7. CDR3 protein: CASSGGEGATGELFF. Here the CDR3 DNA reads TGCGCCAGCAGCGGGGGCGAGGGGGCCACCGGGGAGCTGTTTTTT.

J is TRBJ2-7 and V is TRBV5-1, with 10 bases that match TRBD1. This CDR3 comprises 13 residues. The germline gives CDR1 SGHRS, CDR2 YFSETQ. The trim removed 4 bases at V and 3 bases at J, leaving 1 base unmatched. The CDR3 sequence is CASSRDRGYEQYF. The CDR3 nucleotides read TGCGCCAGCAGCCGGGACAGGGGCTACGAGCAGTACTTC. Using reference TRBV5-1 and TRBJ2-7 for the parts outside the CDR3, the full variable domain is KAGVTQTPRYLIKTRGQQVTLSCSPISGHRSVSWYQQTPGQGLQFLFEYFSETQRNKGNFPGRFSGRQFSNSRSEMNVSTLELGDSALYLCASSRDRGYEQYFGPGTRLTVT.

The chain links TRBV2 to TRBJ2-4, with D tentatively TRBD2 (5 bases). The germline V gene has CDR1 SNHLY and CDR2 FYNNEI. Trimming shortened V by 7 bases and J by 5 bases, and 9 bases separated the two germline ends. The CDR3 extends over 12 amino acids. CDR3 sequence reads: CASMRAQNIQYF. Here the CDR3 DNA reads TGTGCCAGCATGCGGGCCCAAAACATTCAGTACTTC.

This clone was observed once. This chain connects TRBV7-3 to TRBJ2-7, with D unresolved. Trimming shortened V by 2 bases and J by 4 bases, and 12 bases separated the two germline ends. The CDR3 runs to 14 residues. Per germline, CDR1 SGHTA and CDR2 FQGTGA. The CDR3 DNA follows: TGTGCCAGCAGCTTAGGCGTTGGCGGTTACGAGCAGTACTTC. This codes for CASSLGVGGYEQYF.

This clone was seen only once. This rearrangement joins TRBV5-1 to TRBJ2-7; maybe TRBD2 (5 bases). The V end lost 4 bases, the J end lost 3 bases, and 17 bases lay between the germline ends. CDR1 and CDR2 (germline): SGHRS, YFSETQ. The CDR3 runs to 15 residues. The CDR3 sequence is CASSGRPEGSYEQYF. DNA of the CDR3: TGCGCCAGCAGCGGAAGGCCGGAAGGGAGCTACGAGCAGTACTTC.

CDR3 protein: CASSKDSSGNTIYF. DNA for the CDR3: TGCGCCAGCAGCAAGGACAGCTCTGGAAACACCATATATTTT. The V and J genes are TRBV5-1 and TRBJ1-3; maybe TRBD1 (6 bases). Germline V CDR1 and CDR2: SGHRS, YFSETQ. The CDR3 is made up of 14 amino acids. V lost 4 bases to trimming and J lost 0 bases, with 8 bases between them.

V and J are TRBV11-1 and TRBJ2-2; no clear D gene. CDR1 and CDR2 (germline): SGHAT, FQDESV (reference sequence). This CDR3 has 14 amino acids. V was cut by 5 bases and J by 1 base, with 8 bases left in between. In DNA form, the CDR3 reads TGTGCCAGCAGCCGAACAAGGAACACCGGGGAGCTGTTTTTT. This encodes CASSRTRNTGELFF.

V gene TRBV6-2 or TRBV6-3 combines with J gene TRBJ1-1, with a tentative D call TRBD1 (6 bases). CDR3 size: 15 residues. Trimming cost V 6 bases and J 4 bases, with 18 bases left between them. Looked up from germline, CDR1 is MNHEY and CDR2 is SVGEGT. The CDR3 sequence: CASSPRQGRITEAFF. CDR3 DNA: TGTGCCAGCAGCCCCAGGCAGGGGAGGATCACTGAAGCTTTCTTT.

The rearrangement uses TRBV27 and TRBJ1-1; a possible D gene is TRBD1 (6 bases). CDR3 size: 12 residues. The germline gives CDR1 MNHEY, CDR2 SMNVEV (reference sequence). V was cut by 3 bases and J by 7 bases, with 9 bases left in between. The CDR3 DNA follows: TGTGCCAGCAGTTTTTTACAGGGTGAAGCTTTCTTT. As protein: CASSFLQGEAFF.

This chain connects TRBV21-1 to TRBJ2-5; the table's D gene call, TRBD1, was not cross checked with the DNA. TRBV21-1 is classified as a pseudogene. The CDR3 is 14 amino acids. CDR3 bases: TGTGCCAGCAGCAAAAGAGGGGGCCGGGAGACCCAGTACTTC. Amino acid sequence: CASSKRGGRETQYF.

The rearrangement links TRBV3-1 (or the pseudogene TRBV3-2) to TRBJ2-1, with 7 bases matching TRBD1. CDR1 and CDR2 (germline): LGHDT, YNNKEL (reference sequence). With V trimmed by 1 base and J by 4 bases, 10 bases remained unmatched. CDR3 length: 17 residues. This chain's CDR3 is CASSQVTGATKYNEQFF. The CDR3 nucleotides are TGTGCCAGCAGCCAAGTTACAGGGGCAACCAAATACAATGAGCAGTTCTTC.

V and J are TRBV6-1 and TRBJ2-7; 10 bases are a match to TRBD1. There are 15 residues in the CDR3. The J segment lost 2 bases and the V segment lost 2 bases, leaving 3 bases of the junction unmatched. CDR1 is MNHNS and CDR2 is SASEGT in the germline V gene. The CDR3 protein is CASSEKGTGAYEQYF. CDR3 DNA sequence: TGTGCCAGCAGTGAAAAAGGGACAGGGGCCTACGAGCAGTACTTC.

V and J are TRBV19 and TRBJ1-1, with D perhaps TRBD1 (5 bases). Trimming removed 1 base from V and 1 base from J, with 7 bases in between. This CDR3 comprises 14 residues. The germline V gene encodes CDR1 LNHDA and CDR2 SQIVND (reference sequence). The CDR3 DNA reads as TGTGCCAGTAGTATAGGGGGCGAGAACACTGAAGCTTTCTTT. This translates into CASSIGGENTEAFF.

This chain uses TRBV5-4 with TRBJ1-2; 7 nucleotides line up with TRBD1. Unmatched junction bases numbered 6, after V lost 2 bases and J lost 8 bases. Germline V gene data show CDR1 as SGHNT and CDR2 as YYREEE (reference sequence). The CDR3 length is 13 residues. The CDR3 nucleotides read TGTGCCAGCAGCTTACCGGGACAGAACGGCTACACCTTC. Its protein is CASSLPGQNGYTF.

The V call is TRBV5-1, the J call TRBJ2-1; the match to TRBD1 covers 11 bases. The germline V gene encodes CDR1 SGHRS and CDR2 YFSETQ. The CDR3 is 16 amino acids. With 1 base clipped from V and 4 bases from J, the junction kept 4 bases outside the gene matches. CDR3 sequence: CASSLRDRGDYNEQFF. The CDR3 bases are TGCGCCAGCAGCTTGCGGGACAGGGGGGATTACAATGAGCAGTTCTTC.

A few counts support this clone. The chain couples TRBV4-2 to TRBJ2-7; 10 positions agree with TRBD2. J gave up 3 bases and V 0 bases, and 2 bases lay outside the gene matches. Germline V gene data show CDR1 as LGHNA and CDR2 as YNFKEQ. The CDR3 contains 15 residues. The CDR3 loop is CASSQDSSGSYEQYF. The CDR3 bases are TGTGCCAGCAGCCAAGACTCTAGCGGGAGCTACGAGCAGTACTTC.

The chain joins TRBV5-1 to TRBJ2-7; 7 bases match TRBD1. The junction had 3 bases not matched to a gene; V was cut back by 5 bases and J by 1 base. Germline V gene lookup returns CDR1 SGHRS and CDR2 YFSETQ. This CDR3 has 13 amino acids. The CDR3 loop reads CASRPGQSYEQYF. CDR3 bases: TGCGCCAGCAGGCCGGGACAGTCCTACGAGCAGTACTTC.

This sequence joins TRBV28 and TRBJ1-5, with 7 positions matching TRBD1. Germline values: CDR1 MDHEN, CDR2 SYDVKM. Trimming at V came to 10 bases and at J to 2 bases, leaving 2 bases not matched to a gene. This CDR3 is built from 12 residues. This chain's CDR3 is CATGTGNQPQHF. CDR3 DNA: TGTGCCACCGGGACAGGCAATCAGCCCCAGCATTTT.